The 21 T cell receptor beta chains below all came from one sample that was sequenced in a study of blood T cell repertoires in COVID-19. The assay was immunoSEQ multiplex PCR, and TCRdb's table has in-frame clones only and misses some. The table has approximately 200,000 clones, about nine tenths seen once. What was sequenced was peripheral blood. These TCRs come from a man aged 30 to 45 with COVID-19, enrolled during active disease.

The table lists this clone with a count of one. The genes are TRBV11-2 and TRBJ1-2, with 7 nucleotides matching TRBD1. Trimming cost V 5 bases and J 8 bases; bases outside gene matches: 5. CDR1 is SGHAT, CDR2 FQNNGV, per germline. This CDR3 has 12 residues. DNA for the CDR3: TGTGCCAGCAGCCTACAGGGGAAAGGCTACACCTTC. Protein: CASSLQGKGYTF.

The chain has TRBV11-1 and TRBJ1-5; D is unresolved. The CDR3 extends over 13 amino acids. Trimming cost V 1 base and J 5 bases, with 6 bases left between them. Germline CDR1 is SGHAT and CDR2 is FQDESV (reference sequence). CDR3 sequence (DNA): TGTGCCAGCAGCTTAGACAATTATCAGCCCCAGCATTTT. The encoded protein is CASSLDNYQPQHF. Full variable domain (outside the CDR3, taken from reference TRBV11-1 and TRBJ1-5): EAEVAQSPRYKITEKSQAVAFWCDPISGHATLYWYRQILGQGPELLVQFQDESVVDDSQLPKDRFSAERLKGVDSTLKIQPAELGDSAMYLCASSLDNYQPQHFGDGTRLSIL.

CDR3 DNA: TGTGCCAGCAGCCTCCCGGGGGATCAGGTGACCTACGAGCAGTACTTC. Translated, it gives CASSLPGDQVTYEQYF. The J gene is TRBJ2-7, the V gene TRBV5-6; weak D call: TRBD2 (6 bases). The CDR3 consists of 16 residues. Trimming left V 4 bases short and J 2 bases short, with 19 bases between. Looked up from germline, CDR1 is SGHDT and CDR2 is YYEEEE.

About this clone itself: Different DNA sequences within this sample yield the same CDR3. This sequence joins TRBV29-1 and TRBJ1-2, with D maybe TRBD1 (6 bases). Trimming cost V 1 base and J 4 bases, with 10 bases left between them. Germline CDR1 and CDR2: SQVTM and ANQGSEA. The CDR3 runs 13 residues. CDR3 sequence reads: CSVEVGGGYGYTF. CDR3 bases: TGCAGCGTTGAAGTAGGGGGGGGCTATGGCTACACCTTC.

The chain carries TRBV6-2 or TRBV6-3 and TRBJ2-3; 10 nucleotides align to TRBD1. The trim removed 5 bases at V and 2 bases at J, leaving 4 bases unmatched. This CDR3 comprises 15 residues. Germline CDR1 and CDR2: MNHEY and SVGEGT. This CDR3 is CASSERQGATDTQYF. The CDR3 DNA reads as TGTGCCAGCAGTGAGCGACAGGGGGCCACAGATACGCAGTATTTT.

This chain connects TRBV11-1 to TRBJ1-4, with unresolved D. Germline CDR1 SGHAT, CDR2 FQDESV (reference sequence). CDR3 length: 15 amino acids. V dropped 5 bases and J dropped 3 bases, with 13 bases sitting between them. The CDR3 loop is CASSLSRTANEKLFF. CDR3 nucleotides: TGTGCCAGCAGCCTCAGCCGCACAGCTAATGAAAAACTGTTTTTT. The variable domain in full, with the rest retrieved from reference TRBV11-1 and TRBJ1-4, is EAEVAQSPRYKITEKSQAVAFWCDPISGHATLYWYRQILGQGPELLVQFQDESVVDDSQLPKDRFSAERLKGVDSTLKIQPAELGDSAMYLCASSLSRTANEKLFFGSGTQLSVL.

The rearrangement uses TRBV7-2 and TRBJ2-1, with TRBD1 matching over 9 bases. V trimming: 4 bases; J trimming: 4 bases; junction bases outside the gene matches: 5. The CDR3 loop spans 15 amino acids. The germline V gene has CDR1 SGHTA and CDR2 FQGNSA. The CDR3 region is CASSSDRGRYNEQFF. As DNA, the CDR3 is TGTGCCAGCAGCTCGGACAGGGGCCGATACAATGAGCAGTTCTTC. Based on the CDR3 plus reference TRBV7-2 and TRBJ2-1, the full variable domain is GAGVSQSPSNKVTEKGKDVELRCDPISGHTALYWYRQSLGQGLEFLIYFQGNSAPDKSGLPSDRFSAERTGGSVSTLTIQRTQQEDSAVYLCASSSDRGRYNEQFFGPGTRLTVL.

This clone was counted once. The chain is built from TRBV28 and TRBJ2-7; D might be TRBD1 (5 bases). V lost 4 bases to trimming and J lost 2 bases, with 12 bases between them. Germline V gene sequence: CDR1 MDHEN, CDR2 SYDVKM. CDR3 size: 14 residues. The CDR3 coding sequence is TGTGCCAGCAGTTCTATTGGACATACCTACGAGCAGTACTTC. It is translated as CASSSIGHTYEQYF. Together with reference TRBV28 and TRBJ2-7, the CDR3 gives the full variable domain: DVKVTQSSRYLVKRTGEKVFLECVQDMDHENMFWYRQDPGLGLRLIYFSYDVKMKEKGDIPEGYSVSREKKERFSLILESASTNQTSMYLCASSSIGHTYEQYFGPGTRLTVT.

The chain uses TRBV28 and TRBJ2-1, with a tentative D call TRBD1 (5 bases). Trimming left V 2 bases short and J 0 bases short, with 8 bases between. Germline V lookup: CDR1 MDHEN, CDR2 SYDVKM. This CDR3 has 15 amino acids. The DNA for the CDR3 is TGTGCCAGCAGTTTAAGGGGTCGCTCCTACAATGAGCAGTTCTTC. This codes for CASSLRGRSYNEQFF.

The chain employs TRBV18 and TRBJ2-7, with D possibly being TRBD1 (6 bases). This CDR3 is built from 13 residues. Germline CDR1 KGHSH, CDR2 LQKENI. Trimming removed 2 bases at V and 5 bases at J, with 10 bases between. The CDR3 here is CASSPGGKNEQYF. CDR3 nucleotide sequence: TGTGCCAGCTCACCAGGGGGCAAGAACGAGCAGTACTTC.

The CDR3 nucleotides are TGTGCCAGCTCACCACGGGACAGTAACTATGGCTACACCTTC. As protein: CASSPRDSNYGYTF. V usage is TRBV18 and J usage is TRBJ1-2; TRBD1 matches at 7 bases. The V gene end was trimmed by 1 base and the J gene end by 1 base; junction bases not matched to a gene: 0. Germline CDR1 reads KGHSH; CDR2 reads LQKENI. The CDR3 has 14 amino acids.

V is TRBV9 and J is TRBJ2-7; 7 bases agree with TRBD1. The V segment lost 3 bases and the J segment 4 bases; nucleotides outside the gene matches: 1. This CDR3 has 12 residues. Germline assignment: CDR1 SGDLS and CDR2 YYNGEE. CDR3 DNA sequence: TGTGCCAGCAGCGCGACAGGGTACGAGCAGTACTTC. As protein: CASSATGYEQYF. Combining the CDR3 with reference TRBV9 and TRBJ2-7 gives the whole variable domain DSGVTQTPKHLITATGQRVTLRCSPRSGDLSVYWYQQSLDQGLQFLIQYYNGEERAKGNILERFSAQQFPDLHSELNLSSLELGDSALYFCASSATGYEQYFGPGTRLTVT.

The rearrangement links TRBV28 to TRBJ1-2; 12 bases are a match to TRBD1. Germline V gene sequence: CDR1 MDHEN, CDR2 SYDVKM. The V and J ends lost 1 base and 4 bases, in that order; junction bases with no gene match: 4. The CDR3 extends over 16 amino acids. CDR3 in amino acids: CASSLLGQGAVYGYTF. In nucleotides, the CDR3 is TGTGCCAGCAGTTTATTGGGACAGGGGGCTGTCTATGGCTACACCTTC.

The chain joins TRBV4-2 to TRBJ2-3, with 9 bases aligning to TRBD2. The CDR3 is made up of 16 amino acids. Germline values: CDR1 LGHNA, CDR2 YNFKEQ. Trimming at V came to 0 bases and at J to 5 bases, leaving 6 bases not matched to a gene. CDR3 in amino acids: CASSQDRGGGVDTQYF. The CDR3 region has the DNA TGTGCCAGCAGCCAAGACCGCGGGGGGGGCGTAGATACGCAGTATTTT.

The chain carries TRBV7-2 and TRBJ2-5; the match to TRBD1 covers 7 bases. The germline CDR1 and CDR2 sequences are SGHTA and FQGNSA. The CDR3 extends over 15 amino acids. The junction had 6 bases not matched to a gene; V was cut back by 0 bases and J by 5 bases. The CDR3 loop reads CASSLAGGKMETQYF. CDR3 in DNA: TGTGCCAGCAGCTTAGCAGGGGGCAAGATGGAGACCCAGTACTTC.

The chain employs TRBV25-1 and TRBJ1-2; D is possibly TRBD1 (6 bases). V was trimmed by 0 bases and J by 7 bases, leaving 12 bases between them. The CDR3 spans 14 residues. Per the germline V gene, CDR1 is MGHDK and CDR2 is SYGVNS. The CDR3: CASSEYIEGVGYTF. In nucleotides, the CDR3 is TGTGCCAGCAGTGAATATATTGAGGGGGTTGGCTACACCTTC.

CDR3 region: CASSLAPSGGNTFF. Written as DNA, the CDR3 is TGTGCCAGCAGCTTGGCCCCTAGCGGGGGCAACACGTTCTTC. The chain employs TRBV5-4 and TRBJ2-1; TRBD2 agrees at 10 bases. The CDR3 contains 14 residues. Per germline, CDR1 SGHNT and CDR2 YYREEE (reference sequence). V trimming: 0 bases; J trimming: 15 bases; junction bases outside the gene matches: 9.

The chain combines TRBV5-1 with TRBJ1-2, with 7 bases that match TRBD1. The CDR3 covers 15 residues. Germline V gene data show CDR1 as SGHRS and CDR2 as YFSETQ. Losses at the gene ends were 0 bases for V and 6 bases for J; bases not matched to a gene: 8. CDR3 sequence: CASSLATRGVHGYTF. The CDR3 bases are TGCGCCAGCAGCTTGGCCACCAGGGGGGTCCATGGCTACACCTTC.

This clone was detected a few times. The chain has TRBV7-9 and TRBJ1-2, with 7 bases matching TRBD1. Trimming took 6 bases from V and 4 from J; bases not matched to a gene: 11. The germline V gene has CDR1 SEHNR and CDR2 FQNEAQ (reference sequence). The CDR3 is 15 residues long. The CDR3 DNA is TGTGCCAGCAGGGTGGGATCGGGACAGCCCTATGGCTACACCTTC. Its protein product is CASRVGSGQPYGYTF.

V usage is TRBV27 and J usage is TRBJ2-1; 9 bases fit TRBD2. The CDR3 has 19 residues. V lost 0 bases and J lost 8; bases outside the gene matches: 17. From germline, CDR1 is MNHEY and CDR2 SMNVEV (reference sequence). The CDR3 sequence is CASSLSKGQSSGSFYEQFF. In DNA form, the CDR3 reads TGTGCCAGCAGTTTATCAAAAGGTCAGAGTAGCGGGAGTTTCTATGAGCAGTTCTTC.

The rearrangement joins TRBV2 to TRBJ2-7; maybe TRBD1 (6 bases). The CDR3 loop spans 13 amino acids. The germline V gene has CDR1 SNHLY and CDR2 FYNNEI. Trimming pared 7 bases from V and 6 bases from J, leaving 16 bases between. The CDR3 nucleotides read TGTGCCAGCAAGGATACAGGGTATGGCGAGCAGTACTTC. Translating it yields CASKDTGYGEQYF. The full variable domain, in which reference TRBV2 and TRBJ2-7 provide the parts outside the CDR3, is EPEVTQTPSHQVTQMGQEVILRCVPISNHLYFYWYRQILGQKVEFLVSFYNNEISEKSEIFDDQFSVERPDGSNFTLKIRSTKLEDSAMYFCASKDTGYGEQYFGPGTRLTVT.